One sample yielded the 26 T cell receptor beta chains listed below, sequenced in a study of cytomegalovirus exposure and HLA in healthy donors. The primer mix had 60 Vbeta and 13 Jbeta primers. Here immunoSEQ multiplex PCR was the method, and the copy in TCRdb shows in-frame clones only, minus some. The sample holds about 140,000 clones, roughly 76% seen once. Input material: PBMCs. The receptors originated from a man in his late teens or twenties in good health and CMV-seronegative.

This clone was observed a handful of times. The chain is built from TRBV6-1 and TRBJ2-1, with TRBD1 identical over 10 bases. Germline V gene lookup returns CDR1 MNHNS and CDR2 SASEGT. There are 13 residues in the CDR3. The J segment lost 8 bases and the V segment lost 7 bases, leaving 5 bases of the junction unmatched. CDR3 nucleotides: TGTGCCAGCACCGGGACAGGGGTCGATGAGCAGTTCTTC. This sequence encodes CASTGTGVDEQFF.

The rearrangement joins TRBV19 to TRBJ2-2, with D perhaps TRBD1 (5 bases). V was trimmed by 6 bases and J by 2 bases, leaving 10 bases between them. CDR3 length: 14 residues. CDR1 is LNHDA, CDR2 SQIVND, per germline (reference sequence). This CDR3 reads CASSDQGNTGELFF. CDR3 sequence (DNA): TGTGCCAGTAGCGATCAGGGTAACACCGGGGAGCTGTTTTTT.

The chain combines TRBV5-1 with TRBJ2-5, with TRBD2 matching over 7 bases. The closer fit of TRBJ2-7 to the DNA end suggests the J call may be wrong. The CDR3 covers 19 residues. Germline CDR1 SGHRS, CDR2 YFSETQ. CDR3 coding DNA: TGCGCCAGCAGCTTCGTGATAAACCAGGGCGGGCGGGAGCATAACGAGCAGTACTTC. This sequence encodes CASSFVINQGGREHNEQYF.

This sequence joins TRBV6-4 and TRBJ2-1; D may be TRBD1 (5 bases). Germline loops: CDR1 MRHNA, CDR2 SNTAGT. CDR3 length: 14 residues. The V and J ends lost 4 bases and 6 bases respectively, with 13 bases between them. In DNA form, the CDR3 reads TGTGCCAGCAGTGGAAATGAAGACAGCAATGAGCAGTTCTTC. This encodes CASSGNEDSNEQFF.

The chain couples TRBV28 to TRBJ2-5; the D is unclear. CDR3 length equals 12 residues. Germline V gene lookup returns CDR1 MDHEN and CDR2 SYDVKM. V lost 6 bases, J lost 2 bases, and 7 bases lay in between. This CDR3 reads CASRTRQETQYF. The CDR3 region has the DNA TGTGCCAGCAGGACTCGACAAGAGACCCAGTACTTC.

The chain employs TRBV6-4 and TRBJ2-1; D perhaps matches TRBD2 (6 bases). Between the trimmed V and J ends, which lost 2 bases and 6 bases, there was a span of 11 bases. Looked up from germline, CDR1 is MRHNA and CDR2 is SNTAGT. The CDR3 runs 14 residues. The chain's CDR3 is CASSDVPGVNEQFF. The DNA for the CDR3 is TGTGCCAGCAGTGACGTTCCGGGAGTCAATGAGCAGTTCTTC.

The chain links TRBV11-3 to TRBJ2-1; 10 nucleotides agree with TRBD1. J was trimmed by 6 bases and V by 5 bases; bases with no gene match: 7. Germline CDR1 and CDR2: SGHNT and YENEEA. The CDR3 has 15 amino acids. The CDR3 loop is CASSEPGTGANEQFF. The CDR3, as DNA: TGTGCCAGCAGCGAACCCGGGACAGGGGCCAATGAGCAGTTCTTC.

The chain has TRBV28 and TRBJ2-3; 14 nucleotides align to TRBD2. This CDR3 is 21 amino acids long. Germline V gene data show CDR1 as MDHEN and CDR2 as SYDVKM. The ends lost 4 bases at V and 0 bases at J; junction bases unmatched: 15. The CDR3 nucleotides are TGTGCCAGCAGTTGGGGACTAGCGGGGGTGTACTTCCAGCCTAGCACAGATACGCAGTATTTT. Translation gives CASSWGLAGVYFQPSTDTQYF.

The table lists this clone with a count of one. The CDR3 sequence: CASSLVQGARETQYF. In DNA form, the CDR3 reads TGTGCCAGCAGCTTAGTCCAGGGGGCGCGGGAGACCCAGTACTTC. V gene TRBV7-2 combines with J gene TRBJ2-5; TRBD1 matches 8 bases. Germline assignment: CDR1 SGHTA and CDR2 FQGNSA. There are 15 residues in the CDR3. The ends lost 1 base at V and 5 bases at J; junction bases unmatched: 6.

The chain employs TRBV30 and TRBJ2-7; perhaps TRBD1 as D (6 bases). The CDR3 covers 13 residues. Germline CDR1 GTSNPN, CDR2 SVGIG (reference sequence). Trimming pared 2 bases from V and 2 bases from J, leaving 10 bases between. CDR3 loop: CAWSRPGAYEQYF. The CDR3 DNA reads TGTGCCTGGAGTCGGCCAGGGGCCTACGAGCAGTACTTC. The whole variable domain, filled in from reference TRBV30 and TRBJ2-7, reads SQTIHQWPATLVQPVGSPLSLECTVEGTSNPNLYWYRQAAGRGLQLLFYSVGIGQISSEVPQNLSASRPQDRQFILSSKKLLLSDSGFYLCAWSRPGAYEQYFGPGTRLTVT.

V gene TRBV5-1 combines with J gene TRBJ1-1; 8 positions match TRBD1. CDR3 length: 13 amino acids. Germline V gene sequence: CDR1 SGHRS, CDR2 YFSETQ. The V segment lost 5 bases and the J segment 3 bases; nucleotides outside the gene matches: 3. The CDR3, as DNA: TGCGCCAGCAGTCTGACAGGGGACACTGAAGCTTTCTTT. Its protein is CASSLTGDTEAFF. Supplemented by reference TRBV5-1 and TRBJ1-1, the full variable domain reads KAGVTQTPRYLIKTRGQQVTLSCSPISGHRSVSWYQQTPGQGLQFLFEYFSETQRNKGNFPGRFSGRQFSNSRSEMNVSTLELGDSALYLCASSLTGDTEAFFGQGTRLTVV.

The chain carries TRBV6-1 and TRBJ1-1, with D unclear. Trimming removed 5 bases from V and 3 bases from J, with 10 bases in between. Germline CDR1 is MNHNS and CDR2 is SASEGT. This CDR3 comprises 13 residues. The CDR3 DNA reads TGTGCCAGCAGTCCTACAGTCTACACTGAAGCTTTCTTT. Translated: CASSPTVYTEAFF.

The chain recombines TRBV21-1 with TRBJ1-2; the table assigns TRBD1, which was not confirmed against the DNA. TRBV21-1 is annotated as a pseudogene. CDR3 size: 15 residues. This CDR3 reads CASSKDWAGDYGYTF. The CDR3 DNA reads as TGTGCCAGCAGCAAAGATTGGGCAGGGGACTATGGCTACACCTTC.

This clone was seen a single time. V usage is TRBV7-2 and J usage is TRBJ2-7, with 10 positions matching TRBD1. The CDR3 is 14 amino acids. J was trimmed by 2 bases and V by 5 bases; bases with no gene match: 3. Per the germline V gene, CDR1 is SGHTA and CDR2 is FQGNSA. CDR3 sequence: CASSAGTGAYEQYF. DNA of the CDR3: TGTGCCAGCAGCGCGGGGACAGGGGCCTACGAGCAGTACTTC.

V gene TRBV13 combines with J gene TRBJ1-5, with D maybe TRBD1 (5 bases). Germline CDR1 PRHDT, CDR2 FYEKMQ (reference sequence). The CDR3 sequence is 13 residues long. V lost 0 bases and J 8 bases, leaving 8 bases between the germline ends. CDR3 DNA sequence: TGTGCCAGCAGCTTAGGCAGGGTGAAGCCCCAGCATTTT. It yields the protein CASSLGRVKPQHF.

V and J are TRBV7-9 and TRBJ1-5; tentative D call: TRBD1 (5 bases). The CDR3 sequence is 13 residues long. V lost 5 bases to trimming and J lost 6 bases, with 11 bases between them. Per the germline V gene, CDR1 is SEHNR and CDR2 is FQNEAQ (reference sequence). CDR3 DNA sequence: TGTGCCAGCAGCGGGCAGGGTCGTCAGCCCCAGCATTTT. Its protein product is CASSGQGRQPQHF.

The J gene is TRBJ2-7, the V gene TRBV7-2, with a possible D match to TRBD1 (6 bases). The CDR3 runs to 14 residues. Per the germline V gene, CDR1 is SGHTA and CDR2 is FQGNSA. V gave up 4 bases and J gave up 2 bases, with 12 bases separating them. As DNA, the CDR3 is TGTGCCAGCAGCTCCAGGGGACACCCCTACGAGCAGTACTTC. Its translation: CASSSRGHPYEQYF.

The chain recombines TRBV7-2 with TRBJ1-1; D remains unclear. The V end lost 5 bases, the J end lost 0 bases, and 16 bases lay between the germline ends. The CDR3 has 16 residues. Germline V gives CDR1 SGHTA, CDR2 FQGNSA. The CDR3 is CASSPFRFRLNTEAFF. The CDR3 DNA reads TGTGCCAGCAGCCCCTTCCGGTTCCGCTTGAACACTGAAGCTTTCTTT.

V is TRBV7-6 and J is TRBJ2-3; TRBD2 might be the D (5 bases). Germline lookup yields CDR1 SGHVS and CDR2 FNYEAQ. Trimming stripped 1 base from V and 0 bases from J, with 11 bases between. The CDR3 covers 16 residues. The CDR3 nucleotides read TGTGCCAGCAGCTTAGTCGTAGCGACTAGCACAGATACGCAGTATTTT. It encodes CASSLVVATSTDTQYF.

The chain employs TRBV5-5 and TRBJ2-7; 10 bases map to TRBD1. Looked up from germline, CDR1 is SGHKS and CDR2 is YYEKEE (reference sequence). This CDR3 comprises 15 residues. V trimming: 2 bases; J trimming: 6 bases; junction bases outside the gene matches: 8. DNA for the CDR3: TGTGCCAGCAGCTTATTCGCGGACAGGGGGAGCGAGCAGTACTTC. Amino acid sequence: CASSLFADRGSEQYF.

This clone was seen a single time. The rearrangement uses TRBV28 and TRBJ2-7; TRBD1 aligns across 8 bases. With V trimmed by 6 bases and J by 3 bases, 13 bases remained unmatched. The length of the CDR3 is 16 residues. The germline gives CDR1 MDHEN, CDR2 SYDVKM. CDR3 coding DNA: TGTGCCAGCAGCACCCCGCTCGCAGGGGGCCTCTACGAGCAGTACTTC. It is translated as CASSTPLAGGLYEQYF. Based on the CDR3 plus reference TRBV28 and TRBJ2-7, the full variable domain is DVKVTQSSRYLVKRTGEKVFLECVQDMDHENMFWYRQDPGLGLRLIYFSYDVKMKEKGDIPEGYSVSREKKERFSLILESASTNQTSMYLCASSTPLAGGLYEQYFGPGTRLTVT.

This sequence joins TRBV5-4 and TRBJ2-5, with 9 positions matching TRBD1. Germline V gene sequence: CDR1 SGHNT, CDR2 YYREEE (reference sequence). With V trimmed by 0 bases and J by 5 bases, 5 bases remained unmatched. The CDR3 is made up of 15 amino acids. CDR3 bases: TGTGCCAGCAGCTTGGAACAGGGGGCCGGGGAGACCCAGTACTTC. Translation gives CASSLEQGAGETQYF.

The V gene is TRBV27, the J gene TRBJ1-1; a weak D match, TRBD1 (6 bases). Trimming removed 4 bases from V and 1 base from J, with 13 bases in between. From germline, CDR1 is MNHEY and CDR2 SMNVEV (reference sequence). The CDR3 contains 15 residues. The CDR3 sequence is CASSSYRAGNTEAFF. In DNA form, the CDR3 reads TGTGCCAGCAGTTCATACAGGGCCGGGAACACTGAAGCTTTCTTT.

In its sample, this clone was seen once. The gene calls are TRBV7-3 and TRBJ2-2; 7 bases are a match to TRBD2. In germline, CDR1 is SGHTA, CDR2 FQGTGA. With V trimmed by 5 bases and J by 4 bases, 13 bases remained unmatched. This CDR3 is built from 17 residues. CDR3 in DNA: TGTGCCAGCAGCCAGACGATAGCGGGCAGCCCCACCGGGGAGCTGTTTTTT. Protein product: CASSQTIAGSPTGELFF. The full variable domain, with the rest looked up from reference TRBV7-3 and TRBJ2-2, is GAGVSQTPSNKVTEKGKYVELRCDPISGHTALYWYRQSLGQGPEFLIYFQGTGAADDSGLPNDRFFAVRPEGSVSTLKIQRTERGDSAVYLCASSQTIAGSPTGELFFGEGSRLTVL.

V gene TRBV5-4 combines with J gene TRBJ1-1; D ambiguous. The CDR3 is made up of 16 amino acids. V was pared by 3 bases and J by 4 bases, with 19 bases between. CDR1 SGHNT and CDR2 YYREEE come from the germline V gene (reference sequence). CDR3 sequence (DNA): TGTGCCAGCAGCTCCTATTCAGCCCCGGCAGGCACTGAAGCTTTCTTT. Its protein product is CASSSYSAPAGTEAFF.

V gene TRBV6-6 combines with J gene TRBJ1-1; 7 positions match TRBD1. The CDR3 runs to 15 residues. Germline CDR1 is MNHNY and CDR2 is SVGAGI (reference sequence). The J segment lost 0 bases and the V segment lost 6 bases, leaving 7 bases of the junction unmatched. CDR3 coding DNA: TGTGCCAGCAGCCAACAGGGGATTTTGAACACTGAAGCTTTCTTT. Translating gives CASSQQGILNTEAFF.